This TCR beta chain was observed in a study of T cell repertoires in cytomegalovirus infection. Study in general: TCR beta signatures that were public indicated CMV infection and matching HLA type.

Using its own MiXCR run on the reads, TCRdb lists one record per CDR3 protein. Among around 900,000 distinct CDR3 sequences listed, around 30% were seen once. Findings and caveats of the study: The response measured ex vivo was dominated by TCR beta clonotypes (HLA-C-restricted and CMV-specific).

This clonotype was recorded at least ten times. The antigen remains undetermined. V dropped 4 bases and J dropped 3 bases, with 12 bases sitting between them. The CDR3 spans 14 residues. Germline V gene sequence: CDR1 SGHVS, CDR2 FNYEAQ. This rearrangement joins TRBV7-6 to TRBJ1-1; no clear D gene. The clonotype was recovered from a human donor in good health (CMV status not recorded). Some clones in this sample may be carry-over from other donors' samples. The input for sequencing was cultured CD8+ T cells from PBMCs, taken from culture after CMV antigen stimulation. The CDR3 here is CASSSEGWDTEAFF. CDR3 in DNA: TGTGCCAGCAGCTCCGAAGGTTGGGACACTGAAGCTTTCTTT.